This T cell receptor (beta chain) was observed in a study of cytomegalovirus exposure and HLA in healthy donors. Study-level background: Counted in an early data release were 65 million to 100 million unique TCRs from HLA-typed donors.

Looked up from germline, CDR1 is SGHVS and CDR2 is FQNEAQ. The CDR3 length is 16 residues. Trimming took 1 base from V and 4 from J; bases not matched to a gene: 10. Findings of the study overall: The study designated around 150 TCR beta chains cytomegalovirus-associated. Presence/absence analyses supposed approximately even sequencing depth among donors.

Concerning this clone: Its antigen is not known.

This PCR relied on a set of 60 Vbeta primers and 13 Jbeta primers. The data were produced by immunoSEQ multiplex PCR, yet TCRdb's version contains in-frame clones alone and is incomplete. In the table there are under 200,000 clones, 82% of which are singletons. The chain joins TRBV7-8 to TRBJ2-7, with TRBD1 identical over 7 bases. This sequence was found in a girl between 5 and 17 years old in good health and CMV-seropositive. Sequences were obtained from PBMCs. Written as DNA, the CDR3 is TGTGCCAGCAGCTTAGAAGGAACAGGGGAAAGTTACGAGCAGTACTTC. It translates to CASSLEGTGESYEQYF.